The 5 T cell receptor beta chains presented below share a single source sample, sequenced in a study of identical twins. One entry per CDR3 protein, called by TCRdb with MiXCR from the 5' RACE reads. The sample includes approximately 620,000 distinct CDR3 sequences, roughly 8% of them seen just once. These records were also assigned to another study, of yellow fever vaccine responses in identical twins.

Source material: PBMCs. The receptors originated from a woman under 30 in good health.

This clonotype was observed many times. The rearrangement joins TRBV5-6 to TRBJ2-3, with 9 bases matching TRBD2. Germline V lookup: CDR1 SGHDT, CDR2 YYEEEE. The CDR3 consists of 15 residues. Trimming at V came to 1 base and at J to 1 base, leaving 1 base not matched to a gene. CDR3 sequence (DNA): TGTGCCAGCAGCTTGTGGACTAGCGGCACAGATACGCAGTATTTT. Protein: CASSLWTSGTDTQYF.

The genes are TRBV7-2 and TRBJ1-5; 9 bases fit TRBD1. From germline, CDR1 is SGHTA and CDR2 FQGNSA. This CDR3 is 15 amino acids long. V lost 1 base, J lost 4 bases, and 2 bases stayed unmatched. In DNA, the CDR3 is TGTGCCAGCAGCTTAGAGACAGGGGGGAATCAGCCCCAGCATTTT. Translated, it gives CASSLETGGNQPQHF.

This clonotype was picked up many times. The V call is TRBV28, the J call TRBJ1-5; 8 bases are shared with TRBD1. The CDR3 runs 14 residues. With 9 bases clipped from V and 5 bases from J, the junction kept 9 bases outside the gene matches. Germline CDR1 and CDR2: MDHEN and SYDVKM. The DNA for the CDR3 is TGTGCCAGACCCCGGACAGGGACCTATCAGCCCCAGCATTTT. Protein product: CARPRTGTYQPQHF.

This clonotype has a handful of counts. The chain links TRBV5-8 to TRBJ2-1; maybe TRBD1 (5 bases). V lost 3 bases and J 2 bases, leaving 15 bases between the germline ends. Germline loops: CDR1 SGHTS, CDR2 YDEGEE. The CDR3 extends over 16 amino acids. The CDR3 DNA reads TGTGCCAGCAGCTCCTTCAGGGTGGCTCCCTACAATGAGCAGTTCTTC. Protein product: CASSSFRVAPYNEQFF.

The rearrangement joins TRBV20-1 to TRBJ2-5; no clear D. The CDR3 has 13 amino acids. In germline, CDR1 is DFQATT, CDR2 SNEGSKA (reference sequence). The V end lost 5 bases, the J end lost 1 base, and 11 bases lay between the germline ends. In nucleotides, the CDR3 is TGCAGTGCTCGCGCTGAGGTCCAAGAGACCCAGTACTTC. Its translation is CSARAEVQETQYF.